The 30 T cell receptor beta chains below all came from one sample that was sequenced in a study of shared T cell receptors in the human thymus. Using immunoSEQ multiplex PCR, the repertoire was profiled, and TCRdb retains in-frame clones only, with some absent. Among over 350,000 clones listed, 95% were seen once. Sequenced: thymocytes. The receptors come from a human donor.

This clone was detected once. The CDR3 sequence: CASSLAGEGGYTF. The CDR3, as DNA: TGTGCCAGCAGTTTGGCCGGGGAGGGAGGCTACACCTTC. This rearrangement joins TRBV27 to TRBJ1-2; no definite D call. In germline, CDR1 is MNHEY, CDR2 SMNVEV (reference sequence). V was trimmed by 3 bases and J by 8 bases, leaving 13 bases between them. The CDR3 contains 13 residues.

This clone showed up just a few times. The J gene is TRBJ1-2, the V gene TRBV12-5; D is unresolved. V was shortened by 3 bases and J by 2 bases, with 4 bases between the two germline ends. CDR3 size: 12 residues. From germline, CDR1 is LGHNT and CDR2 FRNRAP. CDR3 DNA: TGTGCTAGTGGTTTCACGAACTATGGCTACACCTTC. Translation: CASGFTNYGYTF.

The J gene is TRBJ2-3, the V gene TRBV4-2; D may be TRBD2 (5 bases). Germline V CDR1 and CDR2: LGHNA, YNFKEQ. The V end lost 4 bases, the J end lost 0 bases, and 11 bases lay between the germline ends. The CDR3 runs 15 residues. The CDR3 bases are TGTGCCAGCAGCCCCCTACTAGGTAGCACAGATACGCAGTATTTT. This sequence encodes CASSPLLGSTDTQYF.

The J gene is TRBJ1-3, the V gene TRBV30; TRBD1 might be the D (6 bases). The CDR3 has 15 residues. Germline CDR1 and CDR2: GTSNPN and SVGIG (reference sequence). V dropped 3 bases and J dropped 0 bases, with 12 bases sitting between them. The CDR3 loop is CAWRTGASSGNTIYF. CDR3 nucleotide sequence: TGTGCCTGGAGAACGGGGGCGAGCTCTGGAAACACCATATATTTT.

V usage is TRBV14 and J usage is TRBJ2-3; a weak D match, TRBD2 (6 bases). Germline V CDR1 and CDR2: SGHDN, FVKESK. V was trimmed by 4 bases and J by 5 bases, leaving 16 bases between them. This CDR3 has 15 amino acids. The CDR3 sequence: CASSPAGTPGDTQYF. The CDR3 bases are TGTGCCAGCAGCCCGGCGGGGACTCCTGGAGATACGCAGTATTTT.

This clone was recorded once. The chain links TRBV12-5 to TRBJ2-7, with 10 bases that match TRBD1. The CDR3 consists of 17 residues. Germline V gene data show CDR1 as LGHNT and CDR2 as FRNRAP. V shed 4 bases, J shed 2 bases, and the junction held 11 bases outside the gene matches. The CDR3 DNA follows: TGTGCTAGTGGTTCCCCCCTACCGGGACAGGGGCCCTACGAGCAGTACTTC. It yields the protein CASGSPLPGQGPYEQYF.

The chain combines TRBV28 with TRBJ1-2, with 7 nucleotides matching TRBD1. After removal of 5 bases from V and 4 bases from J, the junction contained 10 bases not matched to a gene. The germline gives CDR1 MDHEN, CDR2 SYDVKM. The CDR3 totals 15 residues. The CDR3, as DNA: TGTGCCAGCAGTACCCTGGACAGGTACCCCTATGGCTACACCTTC. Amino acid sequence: CASSTLDRYPYGYTF.

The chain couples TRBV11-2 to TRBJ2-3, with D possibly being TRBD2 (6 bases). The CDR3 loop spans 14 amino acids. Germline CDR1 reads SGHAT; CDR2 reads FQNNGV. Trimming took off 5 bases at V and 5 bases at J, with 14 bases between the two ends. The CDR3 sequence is CASSGRRGGDTQYF. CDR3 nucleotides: TGTGCCAGCAGCGGACGACGGGGAGGAGATACGCAGTATTTT.

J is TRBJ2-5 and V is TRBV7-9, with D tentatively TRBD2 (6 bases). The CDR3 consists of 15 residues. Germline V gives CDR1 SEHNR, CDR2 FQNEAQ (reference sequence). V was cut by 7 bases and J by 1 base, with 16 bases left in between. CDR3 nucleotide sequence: TGTGCCAGCACCCCTTGGGCTAGCGTCCAAGAGACCCAGTACTTC. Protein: CASTPWASVQETQYF.

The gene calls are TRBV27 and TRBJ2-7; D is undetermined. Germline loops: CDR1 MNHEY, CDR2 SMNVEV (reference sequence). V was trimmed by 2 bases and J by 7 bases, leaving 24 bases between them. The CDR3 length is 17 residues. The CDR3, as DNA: TGTGCCAGCAGTTTAGAGTTTGGTCGGCGATACTTCGGGGAGCAGTACTTC. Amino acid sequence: CASSLEFGRRYFGEQYF.

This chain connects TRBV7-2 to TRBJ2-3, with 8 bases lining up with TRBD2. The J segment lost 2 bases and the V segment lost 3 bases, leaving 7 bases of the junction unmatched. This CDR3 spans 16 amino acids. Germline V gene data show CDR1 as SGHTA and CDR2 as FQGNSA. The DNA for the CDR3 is TGTGCCAGCAGCTTCGGGGGGGGCATAGACACAGATACGCAGTATTTT. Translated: CASSFGGGIDTDTQYF. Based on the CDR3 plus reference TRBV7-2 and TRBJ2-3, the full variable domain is GAGVSQSPSNKVTEKGKDVELRCDPISGHTALYWYRQSLGQGLEFLIYFQGNSAPDKSGLPSDRFSAERTGGSVSTLTIQRTQQEDSAVYLCASSFGGGIDTDTQYFGPGTRLTVL.

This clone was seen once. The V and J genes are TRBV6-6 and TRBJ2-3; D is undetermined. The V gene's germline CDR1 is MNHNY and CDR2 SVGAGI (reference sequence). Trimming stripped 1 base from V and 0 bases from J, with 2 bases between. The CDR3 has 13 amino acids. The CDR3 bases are TGTGCCAGCAGTTACTTTAGCACAGATACGCAGTATTTT. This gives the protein CASSYFSTDTQYF.

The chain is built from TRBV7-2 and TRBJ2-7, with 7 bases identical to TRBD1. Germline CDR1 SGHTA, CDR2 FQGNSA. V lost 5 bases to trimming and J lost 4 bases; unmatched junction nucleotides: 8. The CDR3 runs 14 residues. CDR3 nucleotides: TGTGCCAGCAGCCCCGGACAGGCGACTTACGAGCAGTACTTC. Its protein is CASSPGQATYEQYF.

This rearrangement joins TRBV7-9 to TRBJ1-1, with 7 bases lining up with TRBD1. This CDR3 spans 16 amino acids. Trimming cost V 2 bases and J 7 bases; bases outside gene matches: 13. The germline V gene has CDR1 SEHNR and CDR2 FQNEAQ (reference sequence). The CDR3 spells CASSLRFYRDSNEAFF. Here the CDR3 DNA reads TGTGCCAGCAGCTTAAGGTTTTACCGGGACAGCAATGAAGCTTTCTTT.

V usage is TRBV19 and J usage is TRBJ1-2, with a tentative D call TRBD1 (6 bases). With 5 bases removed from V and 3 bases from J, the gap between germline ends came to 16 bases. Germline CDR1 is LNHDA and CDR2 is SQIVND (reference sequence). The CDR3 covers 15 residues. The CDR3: CASSPLPQGDYGYTF. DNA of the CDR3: TGTGCCAGTAGTCCGCTCCCACAGGGAGACTATGGCTACACCTTC.

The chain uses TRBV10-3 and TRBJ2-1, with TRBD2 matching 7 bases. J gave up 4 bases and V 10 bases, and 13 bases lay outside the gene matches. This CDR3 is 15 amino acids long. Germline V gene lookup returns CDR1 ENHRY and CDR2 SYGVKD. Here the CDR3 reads CATRLRETGYNEQFF. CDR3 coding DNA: TGTGCCACCCGGCTGCGGGAGACTGGGTACAATGAGCAGTTCTTC.

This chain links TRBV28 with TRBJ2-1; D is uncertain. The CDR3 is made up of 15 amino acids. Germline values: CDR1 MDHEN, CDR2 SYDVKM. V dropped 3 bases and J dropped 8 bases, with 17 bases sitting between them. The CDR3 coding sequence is TGTGCCAGCAGTTTGGAATTAGGCGACGGCTATGAGCAGTTCTTC. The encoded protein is CASSLELGDGYEQFF. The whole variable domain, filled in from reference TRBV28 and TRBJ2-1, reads DVKVTQSSRYLVKRTGEKVFLECVQDMDHENMFWYRQDPGLGLRLIYFSYDVKMKEKGDIPEGYSVSREKKERFSLILESASTNQTSMYLCASSLELGDGYEQFFGPGTRLTVL.

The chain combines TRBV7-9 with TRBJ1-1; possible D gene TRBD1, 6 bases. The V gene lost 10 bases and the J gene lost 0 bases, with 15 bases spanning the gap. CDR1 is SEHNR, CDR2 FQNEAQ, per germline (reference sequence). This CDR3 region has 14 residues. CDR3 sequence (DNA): TGTGCCACCCAAGAGGGGGAGTTGAACACTGAAGCTTTCTTT. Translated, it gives CATQEGELNTEAFF.

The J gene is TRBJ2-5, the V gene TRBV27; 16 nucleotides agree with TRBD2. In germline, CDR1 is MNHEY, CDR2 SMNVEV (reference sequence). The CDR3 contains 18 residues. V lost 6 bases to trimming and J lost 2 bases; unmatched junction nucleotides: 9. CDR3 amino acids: CASSRGGLAGGRQETQYF. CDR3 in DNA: TGTGCCAGCAGCCGGGGGGGACTAGCGGGAGGGAGACAAGAGACCCAGTACTTC.

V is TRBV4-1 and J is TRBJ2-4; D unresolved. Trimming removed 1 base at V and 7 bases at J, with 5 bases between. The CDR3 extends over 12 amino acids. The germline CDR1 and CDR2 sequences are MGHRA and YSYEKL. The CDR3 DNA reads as TGCGCCAGCAGCCAAGGGTCCAACATTCAGTACTTC. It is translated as CASSQGSNIQYF.

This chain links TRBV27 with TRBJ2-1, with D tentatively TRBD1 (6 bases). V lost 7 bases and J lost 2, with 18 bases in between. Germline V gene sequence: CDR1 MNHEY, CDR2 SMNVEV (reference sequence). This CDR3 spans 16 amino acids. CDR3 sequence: CASTIKGHRTYNEQFF. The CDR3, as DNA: TGTGCCAGCACCATAAAGGGACATCGAACCTACAATGAGCAGTTCTTC.

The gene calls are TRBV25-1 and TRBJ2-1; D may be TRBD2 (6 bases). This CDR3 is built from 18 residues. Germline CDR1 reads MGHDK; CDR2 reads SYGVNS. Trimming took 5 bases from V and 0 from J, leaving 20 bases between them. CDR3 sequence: CASSPPGGYPGSYNEQFF. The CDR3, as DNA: TGTGCCAGCAGTCCCCCTGGGGGGTACCCTGGCTCCTACAATGAGCAGTTCTTC.

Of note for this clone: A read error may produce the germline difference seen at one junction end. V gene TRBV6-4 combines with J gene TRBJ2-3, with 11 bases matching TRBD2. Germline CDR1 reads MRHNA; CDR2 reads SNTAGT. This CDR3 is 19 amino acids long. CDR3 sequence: CASSDSHSGRAHGTHTQYF. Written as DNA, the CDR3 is TGTGCCAGCAGTGACTCTCATAGCGGGAGGGCCCACGGCACACATACGCAGTATTTT.

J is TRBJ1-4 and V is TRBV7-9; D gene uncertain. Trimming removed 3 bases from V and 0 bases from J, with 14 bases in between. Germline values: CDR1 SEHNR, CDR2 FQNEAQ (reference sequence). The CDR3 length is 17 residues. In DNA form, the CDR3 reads TGTGCCAGCAGCTTCTCCGCCAGCCGTGCAACTAATGAAAAACTGTTTTTT. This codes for CASSFSASRATNEKLFF. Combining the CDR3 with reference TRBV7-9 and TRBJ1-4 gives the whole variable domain DTGVSQNPRHKITKRGQNVTFRCDPISEHNRLYWYRQTLGQGPEFLTYFQNEAQLEKSRLLSDRFSAERPKGSFSTLEIQRTEQGDSAMYLCASSFSASRATNEKLFFGSGTQLSVL.

CDR3 amino acids: CASSDWLRAILQQYF. The CDR3 DNA reads TGTGCCAGCAGTGACTGGCTGCGTGCGATACTACAGCAGTACTTC. The chain couples TRBV2 to TRBJ2-7; D not certain. The CDR3 has 15 residues. Trimming removed 3 bases from V and 8 bases from J, with 20 bases in between. The germline CDR1 and CDR2 sequences are SNHLY and FYNNEI.

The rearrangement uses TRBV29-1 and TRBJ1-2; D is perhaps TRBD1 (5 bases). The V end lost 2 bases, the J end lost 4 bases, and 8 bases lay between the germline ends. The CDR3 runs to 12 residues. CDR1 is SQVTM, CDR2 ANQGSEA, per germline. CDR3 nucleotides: TGCAGCGTTGAACAGGGCTCCTATGGCTACACCTTC. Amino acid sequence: CSVEQGSYGYTF.

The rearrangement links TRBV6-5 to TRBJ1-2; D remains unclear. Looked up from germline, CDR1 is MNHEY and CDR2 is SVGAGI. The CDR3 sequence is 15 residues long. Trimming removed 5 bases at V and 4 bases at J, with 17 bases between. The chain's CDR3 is CASSPRVPGSYGYTF. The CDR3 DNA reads TGTGCCAGCAGTCCACGAGTTCCGGGCAGCTATGGCTACACCTTC.

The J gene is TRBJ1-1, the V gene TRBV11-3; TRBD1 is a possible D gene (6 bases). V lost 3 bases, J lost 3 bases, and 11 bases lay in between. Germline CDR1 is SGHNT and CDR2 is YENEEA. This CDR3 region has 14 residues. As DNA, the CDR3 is TGTGCCAGCAGCTTTGGGGGCCCGCACACTGAAGCTTTCTTT. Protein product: CASSFGGPHTEAFF.

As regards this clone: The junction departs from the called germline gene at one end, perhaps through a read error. For the CDR3, the DNA is TGTGCCAGCAGCTACTACAGGGGGCAAGGCACTGAAGCTTTCTTT. Encoded protein: CASSYYRGQGTEAFF. The chain couples TRBV6-5 to TRBJ1-1; TRBD1 aligns across 9 bases. Germline V gives CDR1 MNHEY, CDR2 SVGAGI. This CDR3 is 15 amino acids long.

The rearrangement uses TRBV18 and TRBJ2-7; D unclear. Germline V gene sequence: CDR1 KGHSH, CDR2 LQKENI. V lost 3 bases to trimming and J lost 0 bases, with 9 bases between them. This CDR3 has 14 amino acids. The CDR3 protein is CASSPPMVSYEQYF. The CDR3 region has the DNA TGTGCCAGCTCACCGCCGATGGTCTCCTACGAGCAGTACTTC.